This T cell receptor beta chain was sequenced for a study of cytomegalovirus exposure and HLA in healthy donors. Study-level information: Samples from HLA-typed donors yielded approximately 80 million unique TCRs in an early data release. Study results and caveats: The study listed approximately 160 cytomegalovirus-associated TCR beta chains.

The PCR had 60 Vbeta and 13 Jbeta primers. Sequenced by immunoSEQ multiplex PCR; TCRdb stores in-frame clones only, minus some. The sample includes 120,000 or so clones, over 60% seen only once; the top ten take roughly 2%. Note on this clone: Its antigen remains unknown.

This CDR3 region has 16 residues. With 0 bases clipped from V and 5 bases from J, the junction kept 3 bases outside the gene matches. Germline CDR1 reads SGHVS; CDR2 reads FNYEAQ. The chain uses TRBV7-6 and TRBJ2-1; TRBD2 matches at 11 bases. The receptor comes from a man between 18 and 35 years old in good health and CMV-seronegative. The sequenced sample consisted of PBMCs. CDR3 region: CASSLATSGSNNEQFF. DNA for the CDR3: TGTGCCAGCAGCTTAGCCACTAGCGGGAGTAACAATGAGCAGTTCTTC.